The 8 T cell receptor beta chains below come from one sample, sequenced in a study of T-cell memory formation after mild COVID-19. TCRdb redid the calling of the 5' RACE reads with MiXCR, one entry per CDR3 protein. Of approximately 240,000 distinct CDR3 sequences listed, about 17% are singletons. Sequenced sample: PBMCs or a T cell subset sorted from them (not recorded which). The receptor source for this set is a man between 18 and 35 years old who had mild COVID-19 (a few samples of this study predate the infection). Cell type and time point are not known.

The rearrangement uses TRBV11-2 and TRBJ2-6; D is uncertain. This CDR3 spans 14 amino acids. V was pared by 5 bases and J by 4 bases, with 9 bases between. Germline V gives CDR1 SGHAT, CDR2 FQNNGV. The chain's CDR3 is CASSPSYGANVLTF. The DNA of the CDR3 is TGTGCCAGCAGCCCATCTTACGGGGCCAACGTCCTGACTTTC. Full variable domain (missing parts from reference TRBV11-2 and TRBJ2-6): EAGVAQSPRYKIIEKRQSVAFWCNPISGHATLYWYQQILGQGPKLLIQFQNNGVVDDSQLPKDRFSAERLKGVDSTLKIQPAKLEDSAVYLCASSPSYGANVLTFGAGSRLTVL.

This clonotype was observed at least ten times. The rearrangement joins TRBV4-2 to TRBJ2-1; 9 positions match TRBD2. V shed 3 bases and J 4 bases; nucleotides not matched to a gene: 7. Germline CDR1 and CDR2: LGHNA and YNFKEQ. The CDR3 runs 16 residues. The chain's CDR3 is CASSHSAGGSYNEQFF. CDR3 sequence (DNA): TGTGCCAGCAGCCATTCAGCGGGGGGATCATACAATGAGCAGTTCTTC.

A few counts support this clonotype. The rearrangement uses TRBV6-5 and TRBJ2-5, with D uncertain. Looked up from germline, CDR1 is MNHEY and CDR2 is SVGAGI. Trimming took off 5 bases at V and 2 bases at J, with 15 bases between the two ends. The length of the CDR3 is 15 residues. Here the CDR3 reads CASSHRRTLQETQYF. As DNA, the CDR3 is TGTGCCAGCAGTCACCGGCGGACCTTGCAAGAGACCCAGTACTTC.

The CDR3 coding sequence is TGCGCCAGCAGACCGGACGGGAGCTCTGGAAACACCATATATTTT. Its protein is CASRPDGSSGNTIYF. The chain has TRBV5-1 and TRBJ1-3; D not resolved. V was trimmed by 5 bases and J by 0 bases, leaving 12 bases between them. The CDR3 is 15 amino acids. CDR1 and CDR2 (germline): SGHRS, YFSETQ.

A few counts support this clonotype. The chain carries TRBV12-3 or TRBV12-4 and TRBJ1-1, with D possibly TRBD1 on 6 matching bases. Deletions cut 6 bases from V and 11 bases from J, with 22 bases between. The CDR3 contains 14 residues. CDR3 sequence: CASSELQGPIGAFF. In nucleotides, the CDR3 is TGTGCCAGCAGCGAACTTCAGGGGCCCATAGGGGCTTTCTTT.

CDR3 in DNA: TGTGCCAGCTCATTACAGGGGGCCAATGGCTACACCTTC. Translation gives CASSLQGANGYTF. The chain has TRBV18 and TRBJ1-2, with 9 bases lining up with TRBD1. Trimming at V came to 5 bases and at J to 6 bases, leaving 4 bases not matched to a gene. The V gene's germline CDR1 is KGHSH and CDR2 LQKENI. The CDR3 covers 13 residues.

The J gene is TRBJ1-2, the V gene TRBV12-3 or TRBV12-4; D is unresolved. V was cut by 4 bases and J by 8 bases, with 17 bases left in between. The CDR3 sequence is 14 residues long. The CDR3 DNA sequence: TGTGCCAGCAGTTCGAACCGGAAACCAGTCGGCTACACCTTC. It codes for CASSSNRKPVGYTF.

This chain joins TRBV9 and TRBJ2-5; 8 nucleotides align to TRBD2. The J segment lost 3 bases and the V segment lost 4 bases, leaving 8 bases of the junction unmatched. This CDR3 region has 15 residues. Germline V gives CDR1 SGDLS, CDR2 YYNGEE. CDR3 nucleotides: TGTGCCAGCAGCCCCGGGACTAGTTCTAAAGAGACCCAGTACTTC. This gives the protein CASSPGTSSKETQYF.